A single sample is the source of the 8 T cell receptor beta chains below, sequenced in a study of circulating tumor DNA in untreated peripheral T-cell lymphoma. Libraries were prepared by immunoSEQ multiplex PCR; TCRdb keeps only in-frame clonotypes and omits some of them. In the table there are around 6,400 clones, about 60% of which are singletons. The sequencing sample was made of tumor tissue. The receptors here all came from a human donor with peripheral T-cell lymphoma.

The J gene is TRBJ2-4, the V gene TRBV6-8; D uncertain. Germline CDR1 is MNHGY and CDR2 is SAAAGT. The CDR3 has 14 residues. V shed 2 bases and J shed 5 bases, with 10 bases lying between them. CDR3 coding DNA: TGTGCCAGCAGTTACGGACCACTTGAAAACATTCAGTACTTC. Its translation: CASSYGPLENIQYF.

CDR3 DNA sequence: TGTGCCAGCACCGCCGGGACAGGGTTTTCACCCCTCCACTTT. Translation: CASTAGTGFSPLHF. The J gene is TRBJ1-6, the V gene TRBV12-5; 9 nucleotides match TRBD1. The CDR3 is made up of 14 amino acids. Per germline, CDR1 LGHNT and CDR2 FRNRAP.

As regards this clone: This likely traces to a read error, being one base from a far larger clone. The same CDR3 also results from other DNA sequences found in this sample. This sequence joins TRBV15 and TRBJ1-3; maybe TRBD1 (6 bases). Germline V CDR1 and CDR2: LNHNV, YYDKDF (reference sequence). This CDR3 is 15 amino acids long. This CDR3 is CATSREGQPGNTIYF. CDR3 bases: TGTGCCACCAGCAGAGAAGGACAGCCTGGAAACACCATATATTTC.

V usage is TRBV11-3 and J usage is TRBJ2-1; TRBD1 matches at 7 bases. The CDR3 contains 14 residues. From germline, CDR1 is SGHNT and CDR2 YENEEA. With 5 bases clipped from V and 9 bases from J, the junction kept 10 bases outside the gene matches. The CDR3 DNA is TGTGCCAGCAGCCTTCCGACAGGGCTAGGTGAGCAGTTCTTC. It is translated as CASSLPTGLGEQFF.

This sequence joins TRBV5-1 and TRBJ2-5, with TRBD2 matching over 8 bases. Germline V gene sequence: CDR1 SGHRS, CDR2 YFSETQ. This CDR3 is built from 15 residues. V lost 0 bases and J lost 2; bases outside the gene matches: 3. The CDR3 reads CASSLASGRQETQYF. CDR3 nucleotide sequence: TGCGCCAGCAGCTTGGCCAGCGGGAGACAAGAGACCCAGTACTTC.

The chain links TRBV6-8 to TRBJ1-2, with TRBD1 matching over 12 bases. V dropped 4 bases and J dropped 3; count of bases not matched to a gene: 3. Germline values: CDR1 MNHGY, CDR2 SAAAGT. The CDR3 length is 15 residues. The CDR3 nucleotides read TGTGCCAGCAGTTGGGGGACAGGGGGCTACTATGGCTACACCTTC. It is translated as CASSWGTGGYYGYTF.

The rearrangement uses TRBV15 and TRBJ2-3; D is undetermined. Germline CDR1 is LNHNV and CDR2 is YYDKDF (reference sequence). The CDR3 length is 14 residues. V gave up 1 base and J gave up 0 bases, with 5 bases separating them. CDR3 residues: CATSRGGSTDTQYF. For the CDR3, the DNA is TGTGCCACCAGCAGAGGGGGAAGCACAGATACGCAGTATTTT.

The chain uses TRBV14 and TRBJ2-1, with D tentatively TRBD1 (6 bases). V was pared by 1 base and J by 3 bases, with 13 bases between. This CDR3 comprises 16 residues. From germline, CDR1 is SGHDN and CDR2 FVKESK. CDR3 region: CASSQGPGAFYNEQFF. The CDR3 DNA is TGTGCCAGCAGCCAAGGTCCAGGGGCATTCTACAATGAGCAGTTCTTC.